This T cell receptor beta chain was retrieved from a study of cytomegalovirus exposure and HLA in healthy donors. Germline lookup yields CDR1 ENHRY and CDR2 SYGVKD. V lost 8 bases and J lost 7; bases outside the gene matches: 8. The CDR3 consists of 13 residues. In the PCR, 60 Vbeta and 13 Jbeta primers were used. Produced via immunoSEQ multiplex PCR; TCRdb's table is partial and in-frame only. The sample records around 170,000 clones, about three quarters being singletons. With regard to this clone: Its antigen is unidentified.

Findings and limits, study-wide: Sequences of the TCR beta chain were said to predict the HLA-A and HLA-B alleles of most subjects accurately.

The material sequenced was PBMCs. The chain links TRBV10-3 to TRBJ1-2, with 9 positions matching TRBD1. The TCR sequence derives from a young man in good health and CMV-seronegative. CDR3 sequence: CAIFDRGWGGYTF. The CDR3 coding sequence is TGTGCCATCTTCGACAGGGGGTGGGGTGGCTACACCTTC.